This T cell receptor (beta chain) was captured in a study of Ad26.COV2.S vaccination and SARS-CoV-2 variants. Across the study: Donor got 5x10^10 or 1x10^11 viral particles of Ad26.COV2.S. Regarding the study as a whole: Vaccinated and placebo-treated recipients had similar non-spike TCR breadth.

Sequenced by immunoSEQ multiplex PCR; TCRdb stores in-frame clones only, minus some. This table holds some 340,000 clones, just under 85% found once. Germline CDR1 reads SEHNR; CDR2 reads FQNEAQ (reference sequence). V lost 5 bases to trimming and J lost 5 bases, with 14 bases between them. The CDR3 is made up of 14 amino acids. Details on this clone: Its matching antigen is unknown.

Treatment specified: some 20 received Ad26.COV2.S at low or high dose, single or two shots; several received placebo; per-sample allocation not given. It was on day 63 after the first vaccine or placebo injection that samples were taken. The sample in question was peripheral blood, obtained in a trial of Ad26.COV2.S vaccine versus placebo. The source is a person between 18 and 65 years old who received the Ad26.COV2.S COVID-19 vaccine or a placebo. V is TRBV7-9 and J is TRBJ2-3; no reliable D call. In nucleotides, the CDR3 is TGTGCCAGCAGCCCCGAAGGGCTGTTAGATACGCAGTATTTT. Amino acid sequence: CASSPEGLLDTQYF.